This T cell receptor beta chain was observed in a study of response to subunit inactivated influenza vaccine (dated by TCRdb to the late 2010s). Looking at the study overall: Deep quantitative T cell receptor repertoire profiling was used in the study to track responses to a trivalent subunit inactivated influenza vaccine. General conclusions and limits of the study: The authors suggested that each seasonal influenza vaccination may recruit only a limited number of new T cells.

The library was generated by RT-PCR. Data came from an Illumina HiSeq 2500. TCRdb passed the public sequencing reads through fastp at Q25 and MiXCR, retaining productive beta sequences. All rows with the same CDR3 protein become a single entry with the most common DNA and genes. Here the sample has about 570,000 distinct CDR3 sequences; approximately 10% occur a single time. The ten most abundant clones make up roughly a tenth of the sample. V is pruned by 3 bases and J by 6 bases, leaving 5 bases of the junction without a gene match. From cysteine to phenylalanine, the CDR3 is 14 amino acids long. Of all the DNA, just the CDR3 is kept, 42 bases in frame from base 1. Per the germline V gene (reference sequence), MNHEY is the CDR1 and SMNVEV is the CDR2. This clonotype was detected only a few times. It has no known antigen specificity. Within one base of it there is no much larger clone, and no base qualities were kept.

This clonotype was sampled from a man aged 45 to 65 who received an inactivated influenza vaccine. Donor details come from another sample of the same person, matched by shared clones. This specimen was PBMCs from blood, taken on the day of vaccination. Rearrangement joined TRBV27 to TRBJ2-1, and 7 junctional nucleotides match TRBD1. The DNA is as follows: TGTGCCAGCAGTTTGGGGAAGGGGGCCAATGAGCAGTTCTTC. Its translation is CASSLGKGANEQFF.